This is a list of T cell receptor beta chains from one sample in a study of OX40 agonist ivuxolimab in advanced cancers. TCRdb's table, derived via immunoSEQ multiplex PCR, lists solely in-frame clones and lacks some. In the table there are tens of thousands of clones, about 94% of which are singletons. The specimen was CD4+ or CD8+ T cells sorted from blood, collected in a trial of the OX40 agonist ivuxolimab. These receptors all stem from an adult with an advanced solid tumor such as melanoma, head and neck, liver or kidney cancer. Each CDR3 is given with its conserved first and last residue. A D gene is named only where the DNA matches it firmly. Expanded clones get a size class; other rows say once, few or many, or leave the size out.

CDR3: CAWSSGTYNEQFF
DNA: TGTGCCTGGAGCTCAGGAACCTACAATGAGCAGTTCTTC
V: TRBV30
D: -
J: TRBJ2-1
size: -

CDR3: CASSLDRVNTEAFF
DNA: TGTGCCAGCTCACTCGACAGGGTAAACACTGAAGCTTTCTTT
V: TRBV18
D: TRBD1
J: TRBJ1-1
size: few

CDR3: CASSITNYGYTF
DNA: TGTGCCAGTAGTATCACAAACTATGGCTACACCTTC
V: TRBV19
D: -
J: TRBJ1-2
size: -

CDR3: CAWNTGVGNAQYF
DNA: TGTGCCTGGAACACGGGAGTGGGGAATGCGCAGTATTTT
V: TRBV30
D: -
J: TRBJ2-3
size: once

CDR3: CASSLLYAQHF
DNA: TGTGCTAGCTCACTCCTTTATGCCCAGCATTTT
V: TRBV12-5
D: -
J: TRBJ1-5
size: -

CDR3: CASRTGTSGRGVADTQYF
DNA: TGTGCCAGCAGAACCGGGACTAGCGGGAGGGGGGTCGCAGATACGCAGTATTTT
V: TRBV5-4
D: TRBD2
J: TRBJ2-3
size: -

CDR3: CASSFHPGSNSTDTQYF
DNA: TGTGCCAGCAGCTTCCACCCGGGGTCGAATAGCACAGATACGCAGTATTTT
V: TRBV4-2
D: -
J: TRBJ2-3
size: -

CDR3: CASSVEVANTDTQYF
DNA: TGTGCCAGCAGCGTAGAAGTAGCGAACACAGATACGCAGTATTTT
V: TRBV9
D: -
J: TRBJ2-3
size: -

CDR3: CASSISSGTLNYGYTF
DNA: TGCGCCAGCAGCATTAGCTCCGGGACGTTAAACTATGGCTACACCTTC
V: TRBV4-1
D: -
J: TRBJ1-2
size: -

CDR3: CASRPGQGGRTQYF
DNA: TGTGCCAGCAGGCCAGGGCAGGGAGGAAGGACCCAGTACTTC
V: TRBV7-8
D: -
J: TRBJ2-5
size: -

CDR3: CAWSVRARADTQYF
DNA: TGTGCCTGGAGTGTACGAGCCAGGGCAGATACGCAGTATTTT
V: TRBV30
D: -
J: TRBJ2-3
size: -

CDR3: CASRNDNSGNTIYF
DNA: TGTGCCAGCAGGAACGACAACTCTGGAAACACCATATATTTT
V: TRBV7-6
D: -
J: TRBJ1-3
size: -

CDR3: CASSEILSGAELFF
DNA: TGTGCCAGCAGTGAAATTCTTAGCGGGGCAGAACTGTTTTTT
V: TRBV25-1
D: -
J: TRBJ1-4
size: -

CDR3: CASSEMGQKQETQYF
DNA: TGTGCCAGCAGTGAAATGGGACAGAAACAAGAGACCCAGTACTTC
V: TRBV2
D: TRBD1
J: TRBJ2-5
size: -

CDR3: CAWREQSIQYF
DNA: TGTGCCTGGAGGGAGCAAAGCATTCAGTACTTC
V: TRBV30
D: -
J: TRBJ2-4
size: -

CDR3: CASRKAGGSNEQYF
DNA: TGTGCCAGTCGGAAGGCAGGGGGCAGCAACGAGCAGTACTTC
V: TRBV6-5
D: TRBD1
J: TRBJ2-7
size: -

CDR3: CATGRGGGGTQPQHF
DNA: TGTGCCACCGGACGGGGCGGAGGGGGAACTCAGCCCCAGCATTTT
V: TRBV7-2
D: -
J: TRBJ1-5
size: -

CDR3: CASLPGTGGYQPQHF
DNA: TGTGCCAGTCTTCCCGGGACAGGGGGCTATCAGCCCCAGCATTTT
V: TRBV19
D: TRBD1
J: TRBJ1-5
size: -

CDR3: CASGLSGRIAKNIQYF
DNA: TGTGCCAGCGGACTCTCGGGGCGTATAGCCAAAAACATTCAGTACTTC
V: TRBV11-3
D: -
J: TRBJ2-4
size: -

CDR3: CASSLLYTTYEQYF
DNA: TGTGCCAGCAGCTTACTGTACACTACCTACGAGCAGTACTTC
V: TRBV7-2
D: -
J: TRBJ2-7
size: -

CDR3: CASSRQGVDYGYTF
DNA: TGTGCCAGCAGCCGGCAGGGGGTCGACTATGGCTACACCTTC
V: TRBV5-4
D: TRBD1
J: TRBJ1-2
size: -

CDR3: CASSYASGTYEQYF
DNA: TGTGCCAGCAGTTACGCTAGCGGCACCTACGAGCAGTACTTC
V: TRBV6-6
D: TRBD2
J: TRBJ2-7
size: -

CDR3: CASSMMGRLLNEQFF
DNA: TGCGCCAGCAGCATGATGGGACGGCTACTCAATGAGCAGTTCTTC
V: TRBV5-1
D: -
J: TRBJ2-1
size: -

CDR3: CASRPGLAGPSEQYF
DNA: TGTGCCAGCAGGCCTGGACTAGCGGGCCCCTCCGAGCAGTACTTC
V: TRBV2
D: TRBD2
J: TRBJ2-7
size: few

CDR3: CASTRTEGSYGYTF
DNA: TGTGCCAGTACCCGAACTGAAGGGTCCTATGGCTACACCTTC
V: TRBV19
D: -
J: TRBJ1-2
size: -

CDR3: CASSAKGLYYEQYF
DNA: TGTGCCAGCAGCGCCAAGGGGCTATACTACGAGCAGTACTTC
V: TRBV9
D: -
J: TRBJ2-7
size: -

CDR3: CASSYSIQDNYEQYF
DNA: TGTGCCAGCAGTTACTCCATACAGGATAACTACGAGCAGTACTTC
V: TRBV6-5
D: -
J: TRBJ2-7
size: -

CDR3: CASSSVLYRSTEAFF
DNA: TGTGCCAGCAGTTCGGTACTTTACAGATCCACTGAAGCTTTCTTT
V: TRBV27
D: -
J: TRBJ1-1
size: -

CDR3: CASSPRELAKNIQYF
DNA: TGTGCCAGCAGCCCAAGGGAATTAGCCAAAAACATTCAGTACTTC
V: TRBV7-2
D: -
J: TRBJ2-4
size: -

CDR3: CASSLGLALQETQYF
DNA: TGTGCCAGCAGCCTGGGACTAGCGTTACAAGAGACCCAGTACTTC
V: TRBV11-3
D: TRBD2
J: TRBJ2-5
size: once

CDR3: CASSFGISSFF
DNA: TGTGCCAGCAGTTTTGGGATCTCCTCGTTCTTC
V: TRBV6-1
D: -
J: TRBJ2-1
size: -

CDR3: CASSSRGPHNSYNEQFF
DNA: TGCGCCAGCAGCTCCCGGGGTCCCCACAACTCCTACAATGAGCAGTTCTTC
V: TRBV5-1
D: -
J: TRBJ2-1
size: -

CDR3: CASSSIGPLSNQPQHF
DNA: TGTGCCAGCAGCTCGATTGGACCCTTAAGCAATCAGCCCCAGCATTTT
V: TRBV7-8
D: -
J: TRBJ1-5
size: -

CDR3: CAISESGLSGANVLTF
DNA: TGTGCCATCAGTGAGTCGGGTCTCTCTGGGGCCAACGTCCTGACTTTC
V: TRBV10-3
D: -
J: TRBJ2-6
size: -

CDR3: CASRLTTSGGYSEQFF
DNA: TGTGCCAGCAGGCTCACGACTAGCGGGGGGTATTCTGAGCAGTTCTTC
V: TRBV6-4
D: TRBD2
J: TRBJ2-1
size: -

CDR3: CAISDMTSGSIEQFF
DNA: TGTGCCATCAGTGACATGACTAGCGGGAGTATAGAGCAGTTCTTC
V: TRBV10-3
D: TRBD2
J: TRBJ2-1
size: -

CDR3: CAWRRDPQSYEQYF
DNA: TGTGCCTGGCGCCGGGATCCCCAATCCTACGAGCAGTACTTC
V: TRBV30
D: -
J: TRBJ2-7
size: -

CDR3: CASSYTGSSYNEQFF
DNA: TGTGCCAGCAGTTACACAGGGAGCTCCTACAATGAGCAGTTCTTC
V: TRBV6-6
D: -
J: TRBJ2-1
size: -

CDR3: CASQRGSQETQYF
DNA: TGCGCCAGCCAGAGGGGTTCCCAAGAGACCCAGTACTTC
V: TRBV5-1
D: -
J: TRBJ2-5
size: -

CDR3: CASNGNNEKLFF
DNA: TGTGCCAGCAACGGAAATAATGAAAAACTGTTTTTT
V: TRBV25-1
D: -
J: TRBJ1-4
size: -

CDR3: CASSLSTQGGNTIYF
DNA: TGTGCCAGCAGTTTGTCGACCCAGGGAGGAAACACCATATATTTT
V: TRBV27
D: -
J: TRBJ1-3
size: medium-sized

CDR3: CASSNPGQGASYEQYF
DNA: TGTGCCAGTAGTAACCCTGGACAGGGGGCTTCCTACGAGCAGTACTTC
V: TRBV19
D: TRBD1
J: TRBJ2-7
size: -

CDR3: CASSRLSSGNTIYF
DNA: TGTGCCAGCAGCCGACTAAGCTCTGGAAACACCATATATTTT
V: TRBV11-2
D: -
J: TRBJ1-3
size: few